The clone carrying this T cell receptor (beta chain) was observed a single time. Its target is not known. This sample is drawn from a study of CD4 T cells in relation to SARS-CoV-2 and coronaviruses. Study overall: The restricting HLA molecule for shared crossreactive spike epitopes was mapped.

Study-level findings and limits: Monoreactive clones expanded significantly more to SARS-CoV-2 than crossreactive clones did. No donor gave both pre-pandemic and post-infection samples.

The CDR3 is 19 amino acids. V dropped 0 bases and J dropped 8; count of bases not matched to a gene: 17. Germline CDR1 is LGHNA and CDR2 is YSLEER. TCRdb's table, derived via immunoSEQ multiplex PCR, lists solely in-frame clones and lacks some. The table includes 30,000 to 45,000 clones, roughly 82% detected once. For less than eleven days, around 100,000 sorted CD4+ cells grew with T cell-depleted PBMCs and CEF. Sequences were obtained from memory CD4+ T cells from PBMCs, cultured in vitro. The origin of this receptor is an adult with COVID-19. The chain has TRBV4-3 and TRBJ2-1; TRBD2 matches 9 bases. The CDR3 coding sequence is TGCGCCAGCAGCCAAGAATCCAGCCGTTTCGCTAGCGGGACCCATGAGCAGTTCTTC. This sequence encodes CASSQESSRFASGTHEQFF.